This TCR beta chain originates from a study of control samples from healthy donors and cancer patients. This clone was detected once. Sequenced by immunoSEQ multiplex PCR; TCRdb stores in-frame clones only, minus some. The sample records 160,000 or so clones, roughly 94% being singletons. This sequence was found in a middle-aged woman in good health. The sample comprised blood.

DNA of the CDR3: TGTGCCAGCAGCTCCCAGGGTAATCGAAACACCATATATTTT. Residues: CASSSQGNRNTIYF. The chain joins TRBV7-6 to TRBJ1-3; weak D call: TRBD1 (5 bases). Trimming shortened V by 4 bases and J by 5 bases, and 12 bases separated the two germline ends. From germline, CDR1 is SGHVS and CDR2 FNYEAQ. The CDR3 sequence is 14 residues long.